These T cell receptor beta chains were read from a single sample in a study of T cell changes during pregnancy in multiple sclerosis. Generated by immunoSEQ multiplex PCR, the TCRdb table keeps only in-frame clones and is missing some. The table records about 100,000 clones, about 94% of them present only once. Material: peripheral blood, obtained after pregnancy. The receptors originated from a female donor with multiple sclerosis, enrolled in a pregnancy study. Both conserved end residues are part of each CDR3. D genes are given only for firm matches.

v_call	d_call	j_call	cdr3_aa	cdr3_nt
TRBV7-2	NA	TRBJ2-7	CASSLVGGMSSYEQYF	TGTGCCAGCAGCTTAGTGGGCGGGATGAGCTCCTACGAGCAGTACTTC
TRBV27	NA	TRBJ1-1	CASSLQGQTEAFF	TGTGCCAGCAGTTTACAGGGGCAAACTGAAGCTTTCTTT
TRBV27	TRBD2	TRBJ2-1	CASSSRGTSGYNEQFF	TGTGCCAGCAGTTCCCGGGGGACTAGCGGCTACAATGAGCAGTTCTTC
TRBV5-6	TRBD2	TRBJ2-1	CASSRTSSYNEQFF	TGTGCCAGCAGCCGGACTAGCAGTTACAATGAGCAGTTCTTC
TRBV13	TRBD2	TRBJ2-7	CASEGGEVREQYF	TGTGCCAGCGAGGGAGGGGAGGTGAGGGAGCAGTACTTC
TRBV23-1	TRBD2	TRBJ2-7	CASSRLLPGLAGLYYEQYF	TGCGCCAGCAGTCGGCTATTACCGGGACTAGCGGGGCTATACTACGAGCAGTACTTC
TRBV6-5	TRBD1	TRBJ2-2	CASSYGRGHTGELFF	TGTGCCAGCAGTTATGGCAGGGGGCATACCGGGGAGCTGTTTTTT
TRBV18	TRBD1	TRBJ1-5	CASSLQGTGSNQPQHF	TGTGCCAGCTCACTACAGGGGACAGGAAGCAATCAGCCCCAGCATTTT
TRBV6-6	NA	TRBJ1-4	CASSYPTGSGEKLFF	TGTGCCAGCAGTTACCCGACAGGTTCAGGAGAAAAACTGTTTTTT
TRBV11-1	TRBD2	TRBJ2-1	CASSFLAGVRNEQFF	TGTGCCAGCAGCTTCTTAGCGGGAGTAAGGAATGAGCAGTTCTTC
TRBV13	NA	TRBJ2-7	CASSDRDGSSYEQYF	TGTGCCAGCAGCGATCGGGACGGGAGCTCCTACGAGCAGTACTTC